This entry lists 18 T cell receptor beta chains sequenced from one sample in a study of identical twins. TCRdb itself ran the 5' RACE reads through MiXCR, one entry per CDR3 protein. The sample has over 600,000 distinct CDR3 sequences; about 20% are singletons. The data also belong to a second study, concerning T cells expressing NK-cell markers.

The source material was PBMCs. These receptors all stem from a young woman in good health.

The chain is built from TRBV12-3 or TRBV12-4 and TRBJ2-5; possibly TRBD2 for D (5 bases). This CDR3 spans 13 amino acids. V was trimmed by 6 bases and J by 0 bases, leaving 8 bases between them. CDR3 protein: CASSKTNQETQYF. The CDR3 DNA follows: TGTGCCAGCAGCAAGACTAACCAAGAGACCCAGTACTTC.

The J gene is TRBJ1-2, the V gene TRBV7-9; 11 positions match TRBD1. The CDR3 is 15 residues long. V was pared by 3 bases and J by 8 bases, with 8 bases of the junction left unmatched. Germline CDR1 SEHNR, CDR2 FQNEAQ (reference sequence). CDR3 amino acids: CASSFWDRGYDGYTF. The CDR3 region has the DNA TGTGCCAGCAGCTTTTGGGACAGGGGGTACGACGGCTACACCTTC.

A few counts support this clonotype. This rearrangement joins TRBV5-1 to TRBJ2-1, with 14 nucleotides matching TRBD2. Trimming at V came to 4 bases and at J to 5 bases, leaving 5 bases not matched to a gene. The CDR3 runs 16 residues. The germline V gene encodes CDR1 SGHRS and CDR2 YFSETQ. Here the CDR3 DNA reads TGCGCCAGCAGCATCGGGACTAGCGGGGGCCACAATGAGCAGTTCTTC. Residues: CASSIGTSGGHNEQFF.

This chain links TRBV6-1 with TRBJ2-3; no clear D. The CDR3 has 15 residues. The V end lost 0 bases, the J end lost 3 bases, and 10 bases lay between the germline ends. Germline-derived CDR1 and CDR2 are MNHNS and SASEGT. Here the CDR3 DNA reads TGTGCCAGCAGTGAAGCGGGGAAAGTTACAGATACGCAGTATTTT. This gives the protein CASSEAGKVTDTQYF.

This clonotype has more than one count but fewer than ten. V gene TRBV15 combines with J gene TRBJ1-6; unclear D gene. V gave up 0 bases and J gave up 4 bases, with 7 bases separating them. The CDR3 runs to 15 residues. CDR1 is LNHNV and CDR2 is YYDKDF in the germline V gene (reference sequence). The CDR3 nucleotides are TGTGCCACCAGCAGAGAGGTGGGGTATAATTCACCCCTCCACTTT. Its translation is CATSREVGYNSPLHF.

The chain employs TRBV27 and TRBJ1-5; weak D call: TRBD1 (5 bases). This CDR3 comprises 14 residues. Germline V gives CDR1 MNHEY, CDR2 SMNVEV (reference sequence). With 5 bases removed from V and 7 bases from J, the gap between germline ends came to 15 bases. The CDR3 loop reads CASSPLGGSQPQHF. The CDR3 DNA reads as TGTGCCAGCAGTCCCCTTGGGGGGTCCCAGCCCCAGCATTTT.

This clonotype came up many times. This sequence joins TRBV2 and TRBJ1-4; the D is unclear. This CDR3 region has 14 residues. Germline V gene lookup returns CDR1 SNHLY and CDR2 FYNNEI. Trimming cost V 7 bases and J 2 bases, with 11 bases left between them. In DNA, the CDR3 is TGTGCCAGCACAAGGGCTTGGACTAATGAAAAACTGTTTTTT. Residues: CASTRAWTNEKLFF.

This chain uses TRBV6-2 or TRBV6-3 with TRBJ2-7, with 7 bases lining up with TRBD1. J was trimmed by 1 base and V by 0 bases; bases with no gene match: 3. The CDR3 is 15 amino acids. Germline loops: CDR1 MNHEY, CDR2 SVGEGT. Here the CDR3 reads CASSYSPGQSYEQYF. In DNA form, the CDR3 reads TGTGCCAGCAGTTACTCCCCGGGACAGTCCTACGAGCAGTACTTC.

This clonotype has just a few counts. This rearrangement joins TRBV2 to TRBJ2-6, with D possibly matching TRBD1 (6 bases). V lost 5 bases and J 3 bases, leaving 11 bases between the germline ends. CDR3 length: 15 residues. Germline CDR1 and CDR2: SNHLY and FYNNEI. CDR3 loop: CASSIQGYGANVLTF. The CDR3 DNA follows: TGTGCCAGCAGTATACAGGGTTATGGGGCCAACGTCCTGACTTTC. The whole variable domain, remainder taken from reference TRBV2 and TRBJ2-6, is EPEVTQTPSHQVTQMGQEVILRCVPISNHLYFYWYRQILGQKVEFLVSFYNNEISEKSEIFDDQFSVERPDGSNFTLKIRSTKLEDSAMYFCASSIQGYGANVLTFGAGSRLTVL.

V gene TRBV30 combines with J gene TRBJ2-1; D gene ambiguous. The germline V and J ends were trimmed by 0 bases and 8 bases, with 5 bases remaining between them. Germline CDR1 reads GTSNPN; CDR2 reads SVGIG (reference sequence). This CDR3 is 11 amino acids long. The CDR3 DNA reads TGTGCCTGGAGTGTACGATATGAGCAGTTCTTC. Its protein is CAWSVRYEQFF.

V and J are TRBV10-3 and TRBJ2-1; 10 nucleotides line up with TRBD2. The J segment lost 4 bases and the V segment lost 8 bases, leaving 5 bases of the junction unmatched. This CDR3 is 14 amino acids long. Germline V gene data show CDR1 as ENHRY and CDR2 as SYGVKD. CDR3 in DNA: TGTGCCATCGTTAGAGCGGGAGGGTACAATGAGCAGTTCTTC. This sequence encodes CAIVRAGGYNEQFF.

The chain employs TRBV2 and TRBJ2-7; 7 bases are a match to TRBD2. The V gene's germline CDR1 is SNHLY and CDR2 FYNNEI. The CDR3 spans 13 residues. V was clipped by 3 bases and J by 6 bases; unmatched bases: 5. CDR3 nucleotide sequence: TGTGCCAGCAGTGAGGAGAGCGGGACCGAGCAGTACTTC. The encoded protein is CASSEESGTEQYF.

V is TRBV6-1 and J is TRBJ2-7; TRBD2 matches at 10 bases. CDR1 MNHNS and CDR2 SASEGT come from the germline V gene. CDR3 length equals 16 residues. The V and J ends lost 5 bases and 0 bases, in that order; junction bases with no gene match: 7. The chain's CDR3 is CASSPSGGGSSYEQYF. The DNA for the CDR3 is TGTGCCAGCAGTCCTAGCGGGGGCGGCAGCTCCTACGAGCAGTACTTC.

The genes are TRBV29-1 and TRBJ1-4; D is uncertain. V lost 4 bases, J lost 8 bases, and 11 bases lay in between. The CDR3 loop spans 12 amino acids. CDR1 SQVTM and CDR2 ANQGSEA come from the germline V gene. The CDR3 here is CSVGAVGEKLFF. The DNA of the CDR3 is TGCAGCGTTGGGGCGGTAGGGGAAAAACTGTTTTTT.

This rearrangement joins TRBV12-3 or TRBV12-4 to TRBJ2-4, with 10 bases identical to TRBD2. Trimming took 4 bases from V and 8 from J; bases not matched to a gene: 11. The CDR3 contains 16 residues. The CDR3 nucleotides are TGTGCCAGCAGTTCTAGCGGGAGAGGGGCGCGGGACATTCAGTACTTC. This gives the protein CASSSSGRGARDIQYF.

CDR3 residues: CSVGGPFEQYF. CDR3 in DNA: TGCAGCGTTGGGGGTCCCTTCGAGCAGTACTTC. The rearrangement uses TRBV29-1 and TRBJ2-7, with no clear D. CDR1 and CDR2 from the germline V gene are SQVTM and ANQGSEA. The germline V and J ends were trimmed by 4 bases and 6 bases, with 10 bases remaining between them. The CDR3 sequence is 11 residues long.

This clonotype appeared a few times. The CDR3 reads CASSFRSGGRAETQYF. The CDR3 bases are TGTGCCAGCAGTTTCAGGAGCGGCGGGAGGGCAGAGACCCAGTACTTC. The chain recombines TRBV12-3 or TRBV12-4 with TRBJ2-5, with TRBD2 identical over 9 bases. The V segment lost 3 bases and the J segment 4 bases; nucleotides outside the gene matches: 9. The CDR3 has 16 amino acids.

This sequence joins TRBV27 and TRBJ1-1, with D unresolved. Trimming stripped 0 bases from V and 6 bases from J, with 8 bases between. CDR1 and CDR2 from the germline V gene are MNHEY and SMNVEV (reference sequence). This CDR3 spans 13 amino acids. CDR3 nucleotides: TGTGCCAGCAGTTTATCTGGCAGAGCTGAAGCTTTCTTT. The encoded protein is CASSLSGRAEAFF.